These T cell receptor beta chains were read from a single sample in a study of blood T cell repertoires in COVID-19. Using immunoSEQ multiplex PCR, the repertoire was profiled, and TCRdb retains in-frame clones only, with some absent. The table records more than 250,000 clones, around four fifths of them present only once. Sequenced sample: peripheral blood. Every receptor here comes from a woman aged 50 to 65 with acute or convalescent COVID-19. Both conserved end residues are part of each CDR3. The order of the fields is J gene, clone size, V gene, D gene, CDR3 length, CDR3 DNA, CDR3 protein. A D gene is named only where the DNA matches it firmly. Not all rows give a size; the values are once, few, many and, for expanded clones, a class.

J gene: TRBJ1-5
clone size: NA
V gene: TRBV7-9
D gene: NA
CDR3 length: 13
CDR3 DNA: TGTGCCAGCAGCGTACAGGATAATCAGCCCCAGCATTTT
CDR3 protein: CASSVQDNQPQHF

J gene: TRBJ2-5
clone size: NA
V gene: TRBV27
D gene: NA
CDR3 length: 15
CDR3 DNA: TGTGCCAGCAGTCCCGGAGACAGCCGCCGAGAGACCCAGTACTTC
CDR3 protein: CASSPGDSRRETQYF

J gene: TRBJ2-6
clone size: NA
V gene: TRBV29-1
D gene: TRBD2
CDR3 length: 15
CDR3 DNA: TGCAGCGTTGAAGGGGGGGGCTCTGGGGCCAACGTCCTGACTTTC
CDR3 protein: CSVEGGGSGANVLTF

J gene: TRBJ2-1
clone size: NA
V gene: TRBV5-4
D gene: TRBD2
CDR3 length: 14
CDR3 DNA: TGTGCCAGCAGCCCTGGGACTAGCGGGGCCGAGCAGTTCTTC
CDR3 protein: CASSPGTSGAEQFF

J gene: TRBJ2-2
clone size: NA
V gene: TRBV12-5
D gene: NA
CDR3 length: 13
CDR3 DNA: TGTGCTAGTGGTTTGGTACAGGGCGGGGAGCTGTTTTTT
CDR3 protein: CASGLVQGGELFF

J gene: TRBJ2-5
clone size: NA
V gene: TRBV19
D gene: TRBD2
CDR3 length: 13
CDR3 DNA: TGTGCCAGTAGCCCCCCGGGGGGAGAGACCCAGTACTTC
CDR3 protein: CASSPPGGETQYF

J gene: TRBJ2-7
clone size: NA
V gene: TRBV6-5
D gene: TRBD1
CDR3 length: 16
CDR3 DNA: TGTGCCAGCAGTTACGTGGACAGGGGATTTGTTGCCGAGCAGTACTTC
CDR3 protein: CASSYVDRGFVAEQYF

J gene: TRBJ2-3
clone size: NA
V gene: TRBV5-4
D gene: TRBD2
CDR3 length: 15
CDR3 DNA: TGTGCCAGCAGCTTCCCGACTAGCGGGGGTTATACGCAGTATTTT
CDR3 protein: CASSFPTSGGYTQYF

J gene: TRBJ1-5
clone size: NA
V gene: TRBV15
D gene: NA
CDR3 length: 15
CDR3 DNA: TGTGCCACCAGCAGAGTTATGGCCGACAATCAGCCCCAGCATTTT
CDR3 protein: CATSRVMADNQPQHF

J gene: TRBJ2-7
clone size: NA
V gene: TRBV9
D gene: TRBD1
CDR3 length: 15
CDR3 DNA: TGTGCCAGCAGCCTCTCCGGGACAGGGGGGCGCGAGCAGTACTTC
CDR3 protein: CASSLSGTGGREQYF

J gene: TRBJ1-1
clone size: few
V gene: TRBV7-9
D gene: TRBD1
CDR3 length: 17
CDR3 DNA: TGTGCCAGCAGCTTAGGGACAGGCTCCTGGGGGGACACTGAAGCTTTCTTT
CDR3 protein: CASSLGTGSWGDTEAFF

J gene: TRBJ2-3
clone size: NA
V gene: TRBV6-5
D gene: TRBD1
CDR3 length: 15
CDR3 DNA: TGTGCCAGCAGTACGGGACAGGGGGCCTCAGATACGCAGTATTTT
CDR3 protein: CASSTGQGASDTQYF

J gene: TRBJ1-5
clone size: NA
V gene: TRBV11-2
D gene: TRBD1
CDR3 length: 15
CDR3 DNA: TGTGCCAGCAGCTCGACAGGGGGCAGCAATCAGCCCCAGCATTTT
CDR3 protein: CASSSTGGSNQPQHF

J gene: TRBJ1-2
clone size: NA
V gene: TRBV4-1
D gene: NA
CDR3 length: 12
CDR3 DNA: TGCGCCAGCAGCCAGCACAGGGACGGCTACACCTTC
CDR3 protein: CASSQHRDGYTF

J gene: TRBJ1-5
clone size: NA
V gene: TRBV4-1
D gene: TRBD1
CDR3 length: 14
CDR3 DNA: TGCGCCAGCAGCGCACAGGGGGCCGGTCAGCCCCAGCATTTT
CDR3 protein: CASSAQGAGQPQHF

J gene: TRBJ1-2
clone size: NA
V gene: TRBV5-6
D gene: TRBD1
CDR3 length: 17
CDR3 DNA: TGTGCCAGCAGCTTGGGCTCCGGCGGGACAGGGGTAAATGGCTACACCTTC
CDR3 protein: CASSLGSGGTGVNGYTF

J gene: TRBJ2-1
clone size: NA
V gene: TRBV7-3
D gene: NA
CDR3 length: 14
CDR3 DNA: TGTGCCAGCAGCTCCGTACTCAACTACAATGAGCAGTTCTTC
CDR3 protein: CASSSVLNYNEQFF

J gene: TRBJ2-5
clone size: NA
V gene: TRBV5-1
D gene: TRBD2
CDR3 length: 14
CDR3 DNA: TGCGCCAGCAGGAGAGCGGGGGTCCAAGAGACCCAGTACTTC
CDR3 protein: CASRRAGVQETQYF

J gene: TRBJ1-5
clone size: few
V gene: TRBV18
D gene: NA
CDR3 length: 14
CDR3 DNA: TGTGCCAGCTCATTACAGGAAAACAATCAGCCCCAGCATTTT
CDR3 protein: CASSLQENNQPQHF

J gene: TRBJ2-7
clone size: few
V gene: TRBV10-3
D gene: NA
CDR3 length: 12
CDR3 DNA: TGTGCCATCAGTGAATTAGGGGACGAGCAGTACTTC
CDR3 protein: CAISELGDEQYF

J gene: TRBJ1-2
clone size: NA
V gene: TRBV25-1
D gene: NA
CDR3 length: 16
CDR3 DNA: TGTGCCAGCAGTGATACCGGAAAGGGGGTAGAAAGAGGCTACACCTTC
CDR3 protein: CASSDTGKGVERGYTF

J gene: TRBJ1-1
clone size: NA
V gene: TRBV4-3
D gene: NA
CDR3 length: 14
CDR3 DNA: TGCGCCAGCAGCCAAGGTAGACACAGCATCGAAGCTTTCTTT
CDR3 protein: CASSQGRHSIEAFF

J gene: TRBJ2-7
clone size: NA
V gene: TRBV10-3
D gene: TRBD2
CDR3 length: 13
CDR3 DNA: TGTGCCATCAGACTAGCGGCATCCTACGAGCAGTACTTC
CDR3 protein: CAIRLAASYEQYF

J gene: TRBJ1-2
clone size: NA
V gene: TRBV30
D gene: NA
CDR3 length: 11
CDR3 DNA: TGTGCCTGGAGACAGGGCTATGGCTACACCTTC
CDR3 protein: CAWRQGYGYTF

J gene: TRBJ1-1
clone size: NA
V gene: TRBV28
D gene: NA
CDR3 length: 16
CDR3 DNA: TGTGCCAGCAGTCCAAGGGGAATGATCCTGAACACTGAAGCTTTCTTT
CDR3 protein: CASSPRGMILNTEAFF

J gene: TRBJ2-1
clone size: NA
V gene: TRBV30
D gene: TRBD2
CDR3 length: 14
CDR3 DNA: TGTGCCTCCCATAGCGGGAGCCCCCACAATGAGCAGTTCTTC
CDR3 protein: CASHSGSPHNEQFF

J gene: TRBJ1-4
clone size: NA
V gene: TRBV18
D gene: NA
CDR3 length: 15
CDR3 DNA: TGTGCCAGCTCACCAAGCTCGGCAAGAGGCGAAAAACTGTTTTTT
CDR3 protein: CASSPSSARGEKLFF

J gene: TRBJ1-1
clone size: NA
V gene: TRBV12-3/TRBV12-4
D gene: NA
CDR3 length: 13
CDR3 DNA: TGTGCCAGCAGCAATGAACAGAACACTGAAGCTTTCTTT
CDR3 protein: CASSNEQNTEAFF

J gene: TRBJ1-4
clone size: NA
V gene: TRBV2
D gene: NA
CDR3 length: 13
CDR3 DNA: TGTGCCAGCAGGCGGGGAGGGAATGAAAAACTGTTTTTT
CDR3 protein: CASRRGGNEKLFF

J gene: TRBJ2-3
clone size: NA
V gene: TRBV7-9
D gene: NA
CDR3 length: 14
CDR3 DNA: TGTGCCAGCAGCCAAGGGGTGGCGGCAGATACGCAGTATTTT
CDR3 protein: CASSQGVAADTQYF

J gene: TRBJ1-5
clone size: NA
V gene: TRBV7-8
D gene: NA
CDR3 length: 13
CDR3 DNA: TGTGCCAGCAGCTTAGAAGGAGACCAGCCCCAGCATTTT
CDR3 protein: CASSLEGDQPQHF

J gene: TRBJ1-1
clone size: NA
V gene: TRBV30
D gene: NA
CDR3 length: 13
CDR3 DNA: TGTGCCTCCTCTTCTCAGGGCGACACTGAAGCTTTCTTT
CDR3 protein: CASSSQGDTEAFF

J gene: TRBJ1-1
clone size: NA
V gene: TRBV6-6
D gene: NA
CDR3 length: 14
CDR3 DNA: TGTGCCAGCAGCCTTGGAGGTGGGTACACTGAAGCTTTCTTT
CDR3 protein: CASSLGGGYTEAFF

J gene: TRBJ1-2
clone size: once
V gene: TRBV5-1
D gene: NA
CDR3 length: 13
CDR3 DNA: TGCGCCAGCAGCCAGGAGGGGGGGTATGGCTACACCTTC
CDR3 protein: CASSQEGGYGYTF

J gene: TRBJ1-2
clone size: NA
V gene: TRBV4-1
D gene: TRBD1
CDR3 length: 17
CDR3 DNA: TGCGCCAGCAGCCAAGAGGATGTGACAGGGTCCAACTATGGCTACACCTTC
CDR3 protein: CASSQEDVTGSNYGYTF

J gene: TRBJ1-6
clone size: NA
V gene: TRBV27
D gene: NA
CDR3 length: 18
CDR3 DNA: TGTGCCAGCAGTTTATGGACCCCCGGGACGGGGGGTAATTCACCCCTCCACTTT
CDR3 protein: CASSLWTPGTGGNSPLHF

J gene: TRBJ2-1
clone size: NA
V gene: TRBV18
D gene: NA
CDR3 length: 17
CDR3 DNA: TGTGCCAGCTCACCACCGGCCTCAGGTAGCGGATACAATGAGCAGTTCTTC
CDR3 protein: CASSPPASGSGYNEQFF

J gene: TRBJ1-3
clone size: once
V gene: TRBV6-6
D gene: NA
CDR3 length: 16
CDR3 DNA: TGTGCCAGCAGTCGAGGGGGGGGTTACTCTGGAAACACCATATATTTT
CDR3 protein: CASSRGGGYSGNTIYF

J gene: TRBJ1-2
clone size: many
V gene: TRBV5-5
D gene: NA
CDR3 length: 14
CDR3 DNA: TGTGCCAGCAGCGGGGGGAGGAAGAGCTATGGCTACACCTTC
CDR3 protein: CASSGGRKSYGYTF

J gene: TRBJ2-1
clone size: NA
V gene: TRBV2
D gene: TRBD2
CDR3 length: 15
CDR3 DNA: TGTGCCAGCAGTGAGAGGACTAGCGGCTACAATGAGCAGTTCTTC
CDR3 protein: CASSERTSGYNEQFF

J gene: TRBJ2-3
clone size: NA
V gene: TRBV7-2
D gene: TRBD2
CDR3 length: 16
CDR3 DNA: TGTGCCAGCAGCTTAGGGGGAAGCGGGAGTGCAGATACGCAGTATTTT
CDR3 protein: CASSLGGSGSADTQYF

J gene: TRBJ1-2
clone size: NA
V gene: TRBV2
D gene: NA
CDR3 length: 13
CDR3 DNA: TGTGCCAGCAAGGAGACAGCCAGAAGCGGCTACACCTTC
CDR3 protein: CASKETARSGYTF

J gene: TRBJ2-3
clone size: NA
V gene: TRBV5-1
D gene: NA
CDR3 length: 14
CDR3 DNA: TGCGCCAGCAGCTTGGGAGCTAGCACAGATACGCAGTATTTT
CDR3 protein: CASSLGASTDTQYF

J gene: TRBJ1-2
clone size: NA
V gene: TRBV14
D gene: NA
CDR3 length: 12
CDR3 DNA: TGTGCCAGCAGCCAAGAAGACTTGGGCTACACCTTC
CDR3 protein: CASSQEDLGYTF

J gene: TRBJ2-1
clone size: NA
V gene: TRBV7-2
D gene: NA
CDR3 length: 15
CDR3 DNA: TGTGCCGAAAGCTTAGATCTAGCCGGGGGTGGTGAGCAGTTCTTC
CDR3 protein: CAESLDLAGGGEQFF

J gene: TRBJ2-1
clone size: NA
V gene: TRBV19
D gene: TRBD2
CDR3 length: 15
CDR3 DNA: TGTGCCAGTAGGGTAACTAGCGGGAGTCGGAATGAGCAGTTCTTC
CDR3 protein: CASRVTSGSRNEQFF

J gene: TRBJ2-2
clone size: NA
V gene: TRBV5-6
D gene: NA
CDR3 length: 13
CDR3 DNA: TGTGCCAGCAGCCCGGACACCACCGGGGAGCTGTTTTTT
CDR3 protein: CASSPDTTGELFF

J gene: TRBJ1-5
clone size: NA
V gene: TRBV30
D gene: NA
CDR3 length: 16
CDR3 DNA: TGTGCCTGGAGCGAGGCAGCCCTGTATAGCAATCAGCCCCAGCATTTT
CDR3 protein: CAWSEAALYSNQPQHF

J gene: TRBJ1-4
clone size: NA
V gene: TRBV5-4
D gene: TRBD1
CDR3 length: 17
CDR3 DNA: TGTGCCAGCAGCCACCGGGACAGTATTGCATCTAATGAAAAACTGTTTTTT
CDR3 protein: CASSHRDSIASNEKLFF

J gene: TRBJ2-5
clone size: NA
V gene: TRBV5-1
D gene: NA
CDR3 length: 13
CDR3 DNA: TGCGCCAGCAGCTTCTACCCCCAAGAGACCCAGTACTTC
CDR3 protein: CASSFYPQETQYF